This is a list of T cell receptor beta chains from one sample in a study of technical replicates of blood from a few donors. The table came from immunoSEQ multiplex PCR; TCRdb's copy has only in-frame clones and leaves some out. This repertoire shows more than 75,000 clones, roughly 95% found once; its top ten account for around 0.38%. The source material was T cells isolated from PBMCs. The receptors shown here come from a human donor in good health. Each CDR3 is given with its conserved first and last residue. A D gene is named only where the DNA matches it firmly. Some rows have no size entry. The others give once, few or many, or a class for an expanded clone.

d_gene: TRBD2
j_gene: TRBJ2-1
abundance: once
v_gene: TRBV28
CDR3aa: CASSFSSGRSYNEQFF
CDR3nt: TGTGCCAGCAGTTTTTCTAGCGGGAGATCCTACAATGAGCAGTTCTTC

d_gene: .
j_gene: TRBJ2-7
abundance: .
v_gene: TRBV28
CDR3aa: CASSDSYEQYF
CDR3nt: TGTGCCAGCAGTGACAGCTACGAGCAGTACTTC

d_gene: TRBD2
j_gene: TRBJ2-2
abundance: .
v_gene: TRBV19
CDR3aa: CASSRIRLAGGSFNTGELFF
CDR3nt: TGTGCCAGTAGTAGAATTAGACTAGCGGGAGGCTCCTTTAACACCGGGGAGCTGTTTTTT

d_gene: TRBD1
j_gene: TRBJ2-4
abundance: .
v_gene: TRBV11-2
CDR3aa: CASSLIYGQGNIQYF
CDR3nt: TGTGCCAGCAGCTTAATATATGGACAGGGCAACATTCAGTACTTC

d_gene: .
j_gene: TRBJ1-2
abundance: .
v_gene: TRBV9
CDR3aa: CASSANRDGYTF
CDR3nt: TGTGCCAGCAGCGCAAACAGGGATGGCTACACCTTC

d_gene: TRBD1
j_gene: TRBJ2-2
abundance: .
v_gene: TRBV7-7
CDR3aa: CASSSRTGETTGELFF
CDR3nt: TGTGCCAGCAGCTCTCGGACAGGGGAGACCACCGGGGAGCTGTTTTTT

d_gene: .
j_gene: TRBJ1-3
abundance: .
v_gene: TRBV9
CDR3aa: CASSSSLSAPGNTIYF
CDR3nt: TGTGCCAGCAGCTCTAGTCTGTCGGCGCCTGGAAACACCATATATTTT

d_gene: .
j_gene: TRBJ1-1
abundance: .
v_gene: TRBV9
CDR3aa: CASSLWGGPTNTEAFF
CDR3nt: TGTGCCAGCAGCCTGTGGGGGGGCCCTACGAACACTGAAGCTTTCTTT

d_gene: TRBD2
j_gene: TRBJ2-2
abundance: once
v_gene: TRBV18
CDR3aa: CASSPRVAGSNTGELFF
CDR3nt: TGTGCCAGCTCACCACGGGTAGCGGGTTCGAACACCGGGGAGCTGTTTTTT

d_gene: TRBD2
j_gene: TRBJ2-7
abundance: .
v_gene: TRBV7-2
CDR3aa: CASSLSGSSYEQYF
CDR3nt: TGTGCCAGCAGCTTAAGCGGGAGCTCCTACGAGCAGTACTTC

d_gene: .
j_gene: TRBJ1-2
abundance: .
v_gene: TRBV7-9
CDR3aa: CASSLAGARGYTF
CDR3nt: TGTGCCAGCAGCTTAGCAGGGGCGAGGGGCTACACCTTC

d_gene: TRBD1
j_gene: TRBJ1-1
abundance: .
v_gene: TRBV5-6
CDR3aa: CASRAGGRTEAFF
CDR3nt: TGTGCCAGCAGAGCAGGGGGTCGCACTGAAGCTTTCTTT

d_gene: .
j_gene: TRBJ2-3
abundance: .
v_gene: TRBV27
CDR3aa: CASRLGYPGNTQYF
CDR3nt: TGTGCCAGCAGACTCGGGTACCCTGGAAATACGCAGTATTTT

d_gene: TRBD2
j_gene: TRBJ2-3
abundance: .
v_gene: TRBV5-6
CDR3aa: CASSSMGLAATDTQYF
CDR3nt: TGTGCCAGCAGTTCTATGGGACTAGCGGCCACAGATACGCAGTATTTT

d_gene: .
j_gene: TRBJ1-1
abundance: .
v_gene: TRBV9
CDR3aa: CASRANFGGMNTEAFF
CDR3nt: TGTGCCAGCAGGGCCAATTTTGGGGGGATGAACACTGAAGCTTTCTTT

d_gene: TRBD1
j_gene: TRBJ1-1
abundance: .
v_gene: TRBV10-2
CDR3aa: CASSDFGTVNTEAFF
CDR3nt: TGCGCCAGCAGTGATTTCGGGACAGTAAACACTGAAGCTTTCTTT

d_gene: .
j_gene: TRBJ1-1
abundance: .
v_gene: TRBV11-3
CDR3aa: CASSSNLRPAEAFF
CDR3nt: TGTGCCAGCAGCTCCAATCTGAGGCCGGCTGAAGCTTTCTTT

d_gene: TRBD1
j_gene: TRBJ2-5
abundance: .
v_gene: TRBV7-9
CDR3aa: CASSPLRQGQETQYF
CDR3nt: TGTGCCAGCAGCCCCTTGAGACAGGGACAGGAGACCCAGTACTTC

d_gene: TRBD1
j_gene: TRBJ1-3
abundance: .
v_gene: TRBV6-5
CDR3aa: CASSLGQASGNTIYF
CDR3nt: TGTGCCAGCAGTTTAGGACAGGCATCTGGAAACACCATATATTTT

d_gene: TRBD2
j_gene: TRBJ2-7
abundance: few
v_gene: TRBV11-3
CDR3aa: CASSLDLADSYEQYF
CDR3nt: TGTGCCAGCAGCTTAGACCTAGCGGACTCCTACGAGCAGTACTTC

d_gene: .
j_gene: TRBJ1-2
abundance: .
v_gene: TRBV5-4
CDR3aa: CASSLDGDGYTF
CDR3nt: TGTGCCAGCAGCTTGGACGGAGATGGCTACACCTTC

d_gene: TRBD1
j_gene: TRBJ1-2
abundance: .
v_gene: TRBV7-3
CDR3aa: CASSLNRQGRYGYTF
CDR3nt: TGTGCCAGCAGCTTAAACAGACAGGGACGCTATGGCTACACCTTC

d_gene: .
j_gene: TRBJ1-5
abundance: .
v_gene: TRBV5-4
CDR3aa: CASSFSGQPQHF
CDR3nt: TGTGCCAGCAGCTTTAGCGGACAGCCCCAGCATTTT

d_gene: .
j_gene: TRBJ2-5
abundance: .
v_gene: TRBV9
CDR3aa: CASSIAGGQETQYF
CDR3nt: TGTGCCAGCAGCATAGCTGGCGGCCAAGAGACCCAGTACTTC

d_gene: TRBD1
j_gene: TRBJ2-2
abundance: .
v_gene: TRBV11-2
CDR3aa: CASSTYRGRDPGELFF
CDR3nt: TGTGCCAGCAGCACGTACAGGGGGCGCGACCCCGGGGAGCTGTTTTTT